This T cell receptor beta chain was profiled in a study of blood T cell repertoires in COVID-19. Across the study: Both acute and convalescent COVID-19 samples were obtained from the United States, Italy and Spain. Sources were T cells, B-cell-depleted T cells, or PBMCs; the material itself was cDNA or gDNA.

The V and J ends lost 0 bases and 3 bases respectively, with 11 bases between them. This CDR3 is built from 15 residues. Germline loops: CDR1 SGDLS, CDR2 YYNGEE. Authors' data handling: Using reference gene primer amplification, nucleated cell counts were estimated. The protocol was immunoSEQ multiplex PCR, while the TCRdb copy is restricted to in-frame clones and leaves out a portion. That table furnishes V, J and clone size, whereas the DNA furnished D and trimming. The sample records approximately 190,000 clones, approximately 91% being singletons. Input material: peripheral blood. The clonotype originates from a middle-aged woman who had recovered from COVID-19. The rearrangement joins TRBV9 to TRBJ2-3; the D gene is possibly TRBD2 (6 bases). The CDR3 region is CASSVGQGGTDTQYF. CDR3 bases: TGTGCCAGCAGCGTAGGGCAGGGAGGAACAGATACGCAGTATTTT. The whole variable domain, filled in from reference TRBV9 and TRBJ2-3, reads DSGVTQTPKHLITATGQRVTLRCSPRSGDLSVYWYQQSLDQGLQFLIQYYNGEERAKGNILERFSAQQFPDLHSELNLSSLELGDSALYFCASSVGQGGTDTQYFGPGTRLTVL.